This entry describes one T cell receptor beta chain. At one end the junction does not follow the germline gene, possibly because of a read error. This sample's RNA came from whole unsorted tissue. Distant lung tissue was collected more than 3 cm away from the tumor edge. This entry is derived from a study of tumor and adjacent non-tumor tissue in lung cancer. A modified ARM-PCR protocol with three rounds of nested PCR amplified TCRbeta. TCRdb itself ran the multiplex PCR reads through MiXCR, one entry per CDR3 protein. The repertoire holds about 50,000 distinct CDR3 sequences, with about 70% as singletons. The CDR3 sequence is 15 residues long. CDR1 is LGHNA and CDR2 is YNFKEQ in the germline V gene.

The origin of this receptor is a woman aged 60 to 75 with non-small cell lung cancer. The V call is TRBV4-2, the J call TRBJ1-2; tentative D call: TRBD1 (5 bases). The sample consisted of distant non-tumor lung tissue. CDR3 DNA sequence: TGTGCCTGCAGCCAGGATGGGACCTCTAACTATGGCTACACCTTT. Translated, it gives CACSQDGTSNYGYTF.